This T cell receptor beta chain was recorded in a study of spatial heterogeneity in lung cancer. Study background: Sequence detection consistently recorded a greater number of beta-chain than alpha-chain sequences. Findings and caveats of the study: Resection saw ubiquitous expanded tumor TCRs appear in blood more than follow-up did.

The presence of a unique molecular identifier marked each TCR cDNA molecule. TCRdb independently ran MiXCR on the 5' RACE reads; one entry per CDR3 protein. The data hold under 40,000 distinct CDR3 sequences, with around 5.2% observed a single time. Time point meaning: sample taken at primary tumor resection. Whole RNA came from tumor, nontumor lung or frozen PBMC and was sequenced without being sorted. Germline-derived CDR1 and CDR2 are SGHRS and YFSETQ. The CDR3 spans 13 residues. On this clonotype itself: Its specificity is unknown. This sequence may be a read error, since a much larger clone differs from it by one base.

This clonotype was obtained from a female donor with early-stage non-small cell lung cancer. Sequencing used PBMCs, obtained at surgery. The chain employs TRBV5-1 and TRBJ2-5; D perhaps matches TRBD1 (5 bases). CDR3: CTSSFGTGETQYF. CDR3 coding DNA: TGCACCAGCAGCTTCGGTACAGGAGAGACCCAGTACTTC.